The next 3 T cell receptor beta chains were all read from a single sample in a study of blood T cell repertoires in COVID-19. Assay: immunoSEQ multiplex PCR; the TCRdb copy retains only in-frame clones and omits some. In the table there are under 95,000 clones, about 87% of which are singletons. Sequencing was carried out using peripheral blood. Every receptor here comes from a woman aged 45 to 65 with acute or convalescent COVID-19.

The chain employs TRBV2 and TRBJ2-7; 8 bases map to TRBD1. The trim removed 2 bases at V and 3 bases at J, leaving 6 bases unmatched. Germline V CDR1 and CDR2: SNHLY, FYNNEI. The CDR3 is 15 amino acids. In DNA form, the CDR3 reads TGTGCCAGCAGTGAATTGGACAGGGATAACTACGAGCAGTACTTC. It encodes CASSELDRDNYEQYF.

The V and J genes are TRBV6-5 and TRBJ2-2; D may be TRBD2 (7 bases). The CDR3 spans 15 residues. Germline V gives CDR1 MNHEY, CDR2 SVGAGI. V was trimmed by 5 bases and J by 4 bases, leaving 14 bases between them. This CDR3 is CASSLGGPSTGELFF. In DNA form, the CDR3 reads TGTGCCAGCAGTCTCGGGGGGCCATCCACCGGGGAGCTGTTTTTT.

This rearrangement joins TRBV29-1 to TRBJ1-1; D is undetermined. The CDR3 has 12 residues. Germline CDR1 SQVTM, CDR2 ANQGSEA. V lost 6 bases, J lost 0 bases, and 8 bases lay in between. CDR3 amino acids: CSVEIVNTEAFF. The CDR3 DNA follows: TGCAGCGTGGAGATCGTGAACACTGAAGCTTTCTTT.